This T cell receptor beta chain comes out of a study of pediatric ulcerative colitis. Study information: Fewer than ten patients showed pancolitis and two showed left-sided colitis.

During colonoscopy, one to two rectal pinch biopsies were collected. The diagnostic colonoscopy in ulcerative colitis patients preceded any immunosuppressive treatment. The assay was immunoSEQ multiplex PCR, and TCRdb's table has in-frame clones only and misses some. This sample has about 35,000 clones, with about 81% found just once. Trimming removed 5 bases at V and 1 base at J, with 11 bases between. Germline CDR1 reads MGHRA; CDR2 reads YSYEKL. The CDR3 covers 15 residues. The chain recombines TRBV4-1 with TRBJ1-4; D is ambiguous. This receptor was taken from a boy between 10 and 17 years old with mild ulcerative colitis. The sequenced sample consisted of gut tissue. This CDR3 is CASSAPWGTNEKLFF. DNA for the CDR3: TGCGCCAGCAGCGCTCCCTGGGGAACTAATGAAAAACTGTTTTTT.